These T cell receptor beta chains were read from a single sample in a study of regulatory T cells in long-lasting Graves disease. TCRdb re-derived calls from the multiplex PCR reads in MiXCR, one entry per CDR3 protein. The table has 600,000 to 800,000 distinct CDR3 sequences, about 32% seen once. This specimen was peripheral blood mononuclear cells (PBMCs), taken when the disease was refractory, from a patient treated with antithyroid drugs. These receptor sequences come from a female donor with Graves disease. The CDR3 runs from the conserved cysteine through the conserved F or W. A D gene is named only where the DNA matches it firmly. Clone size is given for some rows only: seen once, a few or many times, or a class if the clone is expanded.

TRBJ1-1,.,.,TRBV6-1,CASSESWGVMNTEAFF,TGTGCCAGCAGTGAATCTTGGGGTGTTATGAACACTGAAGCTTTCTTT
TRBJ1-5,.,many,TRBV28,CASSLARGQPQHF,TGTGCCAGCAGTTTAGCCAGGGGTCAGCCCCAGCATTTT
TRBJ1-2,.,few,TRBV29-1,CSVGAGPSNYGYTF,TGCAGCGTTGGGGCAGGACCCTCTAACTATGGCTACACCTTC
TRBJ1-1,.,many,TRBV6-1,CASSRRWMNTEAFF,TGTGCCAGCAGTCGTAGGTGGATGAACACTGAAGCTTTCTTT
TRBJ1-2,TRBD1,few,TRBV28,CASRGQGASGYTF,TGTGCCAGCAGAGGACAGGGGGCGAGTGGCTACACCTTC
TRBJ2-1,TRBD2,.,TRBV20-1,CSARRDYINEQFF,TGCAGTGCAAGACGGGACTACATAAATGAGCAGTTCTTC
TRBJ1-2,.,few,TRBV24-1,CATSDNSLIYTF,TGTGCCACCAGTGATAACTCCCTCATCTACACCTTC
TRBJ2-2,.,once,TRBV13,CASSQTSSAGELFF,TGTGCCAGCAGCCAGACTAGTAGCGCCGGGGAGCTGTTTTTT
TRBJ1-4,.,few,TRBV7-9,CASSGSYEKLFF,TGTGCCAGCAGCGGTTCGTATGAAAAACTGTTTTTT
TRBJ1-1,.,.,TRBV7-3,CASSLGLSTLNTEAFF,TGTGCCAGCAGCTTAGGCCTCTCGACCTTGAACACTGAAGCTTTCTTT
TRBJ1-6,.,.,TRBV28,CASSSHLANPPLHF,TGTGCCAGCAGCTCTCATCTGGCGAATCCACCCCTCCACTTT
TRBJ1-2,.,few,TRBV3-1,CASSRQVGGYTF,TGTGCCAGCAGCCGACAGGTCGGAGGCTACACCTTC
TRBJ1-2,.,few,TRBV19,CATRQATNYGYTF,TGTGCCACCCGACAGGCAACTAACTATGGCTACACCTTC
TRBJ1-2,.,.,TRBV30,CAWSVPGEVYGYTF,TGTGCCTGGAGTGTACCAGGGGAGGTCTATGGCTACACCTTC
TRBJ1-2,.,few,TRBV7-9,CASSLWVGGSANYGYTF,TGTGCCAGCAGCTTATGGGTTGGGGGGTCGGCGAACTATGGCTACACCTTC
TRBJ1-5,TRBD1,many,TRBV2,CATGTGKNQPQHF,TGTGCCACTGGGACAGGAAAAAATCAGCCCCAGCATTTT
TRBJ2-7,TRBD2,.,TRBV7-6,CASRSGLAGGPWEQYF,TGTGCCAGCAGATCCGGACTAGCGGGAGGGCCTTGGGAGCAGTACTTC
TRBJ1-1,TRBD1,many,TRBV11-2,CASSPDRGSNTEAFF,TGTGCCAGCAGCCCGGACAGGGGTTCGAACACTGAAGCTTTCTTT
TRBJ2-3,TRBD2,few,TRBV5-1,CASSVSSGRVDTQYF,TGCGCCAGCAGTGTCTCTAGCGGGAGAGTGGATACGCAGTATTTT
TRBJ1-1,.,.,TRBV2,CASSRTGLYEAFF,TGTGCCAGCAGTAGAACAGGGCTGTATGAAGCTTTCTTT
TRBJ1-5,TRBD1,.,TRBV19,CASKDRGSNQPQHF,TGTGCCAGTAAGGACAGGGGATCGAATCAGCCCCAGCATTTT
TRBJ1-5,TRBD1,many,TRBV24-1,CATSDRTGAGNQPQHF,TGTGCCACCAGTGACCGGACAGGGGCTGGTAATCAGCCCCAGCATTTT
TRBJ1-6,.,many,TRBV7-3,CASSPGTRGSPLHF,TGTGCCAGCAGCCCCGGGACTCGGGGTTCACCCCTCCACTTT
TRBJ1-2,TRBD1,many,TRBV2,CASSGGTGTYGYTF,TGTGCCAGCAGTGGGGGGACAGGCACTTATGGCTACACCTTC
TRBJ1-1,.,.,TRBV29-1,CSVVPANTEAFF,TGCAGCGTTGTACCCGCGAACACTGAAGCTTTCTTT
TRBJ1-1,TRBD1,few,TRBV19,CASSDRGVNTEAFF,TGTGCCAGTAGCGACAGGGGTGTGAACACTGAAGCTTTCTTT
TRBJ1-5,TRBD1,.,TRBV6-1,CASSKGGQGVLNQPQHF,TGTGCCAGCAGTAAGGGGGGGCAGGGGGTTCTCAATCAGCCCCAGCATTTT
TRBJ2-1,TRBD2,few,TRBV28,CASSLGPILAGDNEQFF,TGTGCCAGCAGTTTAGGGCCGATACTAGCGGGAGACAATGAGCAGTTCTTC
TRBJ1-1,.,few,TRBV5-1,CASSPRRGTAEAFF,TGCGCCAGCAGCCCAAGACGGGGAACTGCTGAAGCTTTCTTT
TRBJ1-2,.,many,TRBV6-1,CASIPVEGGGYTF,TGTGCCAGCATCCCGGTGGAGGGAGGTGGCTACACCTTC
TRBJ2-2,.,.,TRBV12-3/TRBV12-4,CASSFRHTGELLF,TGTGCCAGCAGTTTTCGTCACACCGGGGAGCTGCTTTTT
TRBJ2-7,.,.,TRBV28,CATSPAGGRTYEQYF,TGTGCCACTTCGCCGGCAGGGGGGAGAACCTACGAGCAGTACTTC
TRBJ2-5,.,few,TRBV5-1,CASSLALSIEETQYF,TGCGCCAGCAGCTTGGCCCTCAGTATTGAAGAGACCCAGTACTTC
TRBJ2-7,TRBD2,.,TRBV6-2/TRBV6-3,CASRGTSGRIYEQYF,TGTGCCAGCAGGGGGACTAGCGGGAGGATCTACGAGCAGTACTTC
TRBJ2-2,TRBD2,.,TRBV27,CASRSSGGTGELFF,TGTGCCAGCAGGTCTAGCGGGGGCACCGGGGAGCTGTTTTTT
TRBJ1-3,.,.,TRBV20-1,CSAIGPPGAQSGNTIYF,TGCAGTGCTATCGGACCACCGGGGGCTCAGTCTGGAAACACCATATATTTT
TRBJ2-1,.,.,TRBV25-1,CASSAPGLRYNEQFF,TGTGCCAGCAGTGCCCCGGGACTCCGTTACAATGAGCAGTTCTTC
TRBJ1-2,.,few,TRBV15,CATSRRREVYGYTF,TGTGCCACCAGCAGGCGACGGGAGGTCTATGGCTACACCTTC
TRBJ1-4,TRBD1,.,TRBV29-1,CSVEDRGTNEKLFF,TGCAGCGTGGAGGACAGGGGGACTAATGAAAAACTGTTTTTT
TRBJ2-7,TRBD2,.,TRBV6-2/TRBV6-3,CASSYYSGDTYEQYF,TGTGCCAGCAGTTACTATAGCGGGGATACCTACGAGCAGTACTTC
TRBJ2-2,.,few,TRBV6-1,CASSELGRTGELFF,TGTGCCAGCAGTGAACTTGGGAGGACCGGGGAGCTGTTTTTT